This T cell receptor (beta chain) originates from a study of blood T cell repertoires in COVID-19 (dated by TCRdb to 2019 to 2021). In the study overall: Collaborator samples came from the United States, Italy and Spain and covered acute and convalescent phases of COVID-19. Deeply sampled blood TCRbeta repertoires from subjects exposed to, actively infected with, or recovered from COVID-19 were included in the dataset. The sample metadata nearly always contained a de-identified subject ID, COVID-19 status, age in years and sex. The repertoires were made available in a free public database intended to serve as a resource for research on the immune response to SARS-CoV-2. Where available, HLA class I and class II types were obtained from metadata supplied by the sample provider rather than from assay-based typing. The samples were drawn from two sources: the first 160 participants of the ongoing ImmuneRACE study, and 1,200 or so subjects contributed by 6 global collaborators. The material from the prospective study consisted of cDNA or gDNA derived from T cells, B-cell-depleted T cells, or PBMCs. Paper-wide results and their limitations: How much clinical and demographic metadata was included differed by source and by participant, and the metadata was provided uncurated.

Enrolling through a virtual design, the prospective study's participants ranged in age from about 18 to 100 years and lived across 20 to 25 United States geographic areas. In the prospective study, cohorts were assigned on the basis of participant-reported clinical history obtained from a screening survey and a study questionnaire. For ImmuneRACE Cohort 3, a participant was defined as recovered based on two consecutive negative NP/OP PCR tests, clearance by a healthcare professional, or resolution of symptoms. Each participant in the prospective study had whole blood, serum and a nasopharyngeal or oropharyngeal swab collected by mobile phlebotomists. Over a roughly 2-month period, participants in the prospective study had the option of providing additional blood draws and questionnaires. Prospective study blood samples were shipped either frozen or at room temperature before DNA extraction. The CDR3 measures 12 amino acids from cysteine to phenylalanine. Left in the record is the CDR3 DNA by itself, 36 bases read in frame from the first base. The trim is 3 bases for V and 4 bases for J, with a gap of 8 bases between the germline ends. CDR1 and CDR2 (SGHRS, YFSETQ) derive from the germline V gene.

TCRbeta CDR3 regions were amplified from genomic DNA using the immunoSEQ Assay, a bias-controlled multiplex PCR. The study's processing was this. The number of nucleated cells in each sample was estimated from the amplification of reference gene primers within the assay. To quantify the absolute abundance of each unique TCRbeta CDR3 rearrangement, sequence reads were collapsed and filtered. For each sample, productive Simpson clonality was calculated as the square root of Simpson's diversity index across productive rearrangements. This is the immuneACCESS table as TCRdb keeps it, with only in-frame sequences that have V and J called. A part of the clones is gone; compared with another copy, unresolved V genes explain less than half, and the rest is unexplained. That table gives V, J and clone size, and the DNA gave D and trimming. For this sample the table gives about 250,000 clones, of which 70% to 90% were detected only once. The leading ten clones occupy approximately 1.7% of the sample.

As concerns this clone: The specificity of this receptor is unknown. No base quality information exists; no much larger clone differs at one position.

The rearranged segments are TRBV5-1 and TRBJ2-7; TRBD2 might be the D gene, on 5 matching bases. This receptor was identified in a man aged 40-55 years who had recovered from COVID-19. Sequenced material: PBMCs or T cells enriched from blood (not recorded which). DNA sequence: TGCGCCAGCAGCTCCGGGATATACGAGCAGTACTTC. Its amino acids are CASSSGIYEQYF.